These 23 T cell receptor beta chains were all obtained from the same sample, sequenced in a study of blood T cell repertoires in COVID-19. Measured with immunoSEQ multiplex PCR; TCRdb has only the in-frame clones, and not every one. The sample includes about 210,000 clones, approximately 90% of them seen just once. Sample: peripheral blood. The receptors originated from a woman between 35 and 50 years old with acute or convalescent COVID-19.

J is TRBJ1-1 and V is TRBV6-5; 8 bases agree with TRBD1. The CDR3 is 14 amino acids. The V and J ends lost 5 bases and 6 bases, in that order; junction bases with no gene match: 8. CDR1 and CDR2 from the germline V gene are MNHEY and SVGAGI. This chain's CDR3 is CASSPPGQVSEAFF. The CDR3 bases are TGTGCCAGCAGTCCACCGGGACAGGTGTCTGAAGCTTTCTTT.

V usage is TRBV7-6 and J usage is TRBJ2-4; D possibly corresponds to TRBD1 (7 bases). The germline V and J ends were trimmed by 5 bases and 7 bases, with 21 bases remaining between them. CDR3 length: 16 residues. The germline CDR1 and CDR2 sequences are SGHVS and FNYEAQ. The CDR3 DNA is TGTGCCAGCAGCCCCTCTTCTAGCAGGGGGGTGAACATTCAGTACTTC. Protein sequence: CASSPSSSRGVNIQYF.

The chain employs TRBV19 and TRBJ1-1; the D is unclear. Per germline, CDR1 LNHDA and CDR2 SQIVND (reference sequence). This CDR3 has 13 amino acids. Trimming took off 6 bases at V and 3 bases at J, with 11 bases between the two ends. CDR3 nucleotides: TGTGCCAGTAGGCCCGGACTCTACACTGAAGCTTTCTTT. Amino acid sequence: CASRPGLYTEAFF.

This clone appeared once. The rearrangement links TRBV6-1 to TRBJ1-6; no firm D call. V lost 2 bases, J lost 8 bases, and 16 bases lay in between. Germline V gene lookup returns CDR1 MNHNS and CDR2 SASEGT. The CDR3 has 16 amino acids. CDR3 loop: CASSEYVAGFDSPLHF. For the CDR3, the DNA is TGTGCCAGCAGTGAATACGTTGCGGGGTTTGATTCACCCCTCCACTTT.

V and J are TRBV6-4 and TRBJ2-1; TRBD2 agrees at 8 bases. V gave up 6 bases and J gave up 6 bases; unmatched junction bases: 10. CDR3 length: 15 residues. Germline V lookup: CDR1 MRHNA, CDR2 SNTAGT. CDR3 loop: CASRQGLVEANEQFF. The CDR3 DNA is TGTGCCAGCAGACAGGGACTAGTAGAGGCCAATGAGCAGTTCTTC.

The rearrangement links TRBV14 to TRBJ1-2; 7 positions agree with TRBD1. The V gene's germline CDR1 is SGHDN and CDR2 FVKESK. The V segment lost 10 bases and the J segment 5 bases; nucleotides outside the gene matches: 16. The CDR3 totals 15 residues. CDR3 in amino acids: CATTSRGQLNYGYTF. CDR3 bases: TGTGCCACCACTTCCCGGGGACAGTTGAATTATGGCTACACCTTC.

This clone was counted once. This specimen includes other DNA sequences encoding the same CDR3. The rearrangement joins TRBV3-1 (or the pseudogene TRBV3-2) to TRBJ2-5; TRBD1 agrees at 10 bases. After removal of 4 bases from V and 1 base from J, the junction contained 0 bases not matched to a gene. Looked up from germline, CDR1 is LGHDT and CDR2 is YNNKEL (reference sequence). The CDR3 runs 14 residues. CDR3 sequence (DNA): TGTGCCAGCAGCCGGACAGGGGGCCAAGAGACCCAGTACTTC. Protein: CASSRTGGQETQYF.

This chain uses TRBV5-5 with TRBJ2-2; 11 nucleotides line up with TRBD2. With 4 bases clipped from V and 0 bases from J, the junction kept 5 bases outside the gene matches. CDR3 length equals 17 residues. Germline-derived CDR1 and CDR2 are SGHKS and YYEKEE (reference sequence). The CDR3 protein is CASSARLAGTNTGELFF. In DNA, the CDR3 is TGTGCCAGCAGCGCGAGACTAGCGGGGACGAACACCGGGGAGCTGTTTTTT.

This chain joins TRBV9 and TRBJ2-3; D possibly corresponds to TRBD2 (6 bases). The germline V and J ends were trimmed by 1 base and 0 bases, with 12 bases remaining between them. Per the germline V gene, CDR1 is SGDLS and CDR2 is YYNGEE. This CDR3 is 16 amino acids long. DNA for the CDR3: TGTGCCAGCAGCGTAAGTCGGGGGAGGAGCACAGATACGCAGTATTTT. Protein: CASSVSRGRSTDTQYF.

J is TRBJ2-2 and V is TRBV14, with D possibly being TRBD2 (5 bases). Deletions cut 1 base from V and 3 bases from J, with 9 bases between. CDR3 length: 15 amino acids. Per the germline V gene, CDR1 is SGHDN and CDR2 is FVKESK. Here the CDR3 reads CASSQGGFDTGELFF. The DNA for the CDR3 is TGTGCCAGCAGCCAAGGCGGGTTTGACACCGGGGAGCTGTTTTTT.

The chain carries TRBV6-5 and TRBJ1-2; 8 positions agree with TRBD1. CDR3 length: 13 amino acids. Trimming removed 11 bases from V and 2 bases from J; junction bases left unmatched: 7. Germline CDR1 and CDR2: MNHEY and SVGAGI. CDR3 coding DNA: TGTGCCCTTACAGGGGGAGAAAACTATGGCTACACCTTC. Translating gives CALTGGENYGYTF.

The V call is TRBV5-6, the J call TRBJ2-1, with 8 bases aligning to TRBD2. Germline V gene data show CDR1 as SGHDT and CDR2 as YYEEEE. This CDR3 is 15 amino acids long. J gave up 3 bases and V 2 bases, and 4 bases lay outside the gene matches. The CDR3 is CASSLAGDHYNEQFF. The CDR3 nucleotides read TGTGCCAGCAGCTTAGCGGGGGATCACTACAATGAGCAGTTCTTC.

The chain combines TRBV2 with TRBJ2-3; D is undetermined. Trimming pared 2 bases from V and 2 bases from J, leaving 11 bases between. Germline CDR1 SNHLY, CDR2 FYNNEI. The CDR3 runs to 15 residues. The CDR3 here is CASSERLDYTDTQYF. The CDR3 nucleotides are TGTGCCAGCAGTGAAAGACTGGATTACACAGATACGCAGTATTTT.

This chain connects TRBV6-6 to TRBJ1-6; 9 bases map to TRBD1. The V gene end was trimmed by 4 bases and the J gene end by 6 bases; junction bases not matched to a gene: 1. The CDR3 contains 14 residues. CDR1 MNHNY and CDR2 SVGAGI come from the germline V gene (reference sequence). The CDR3 sequence: CASSWGQGNSPLHF. The CDR3 DNA sequence: TGTGCCAGCAGTTGGGGACAGGGTAATTCACCCCTCCACTTT.

J is TRBJ1-2 and V is TRBV5-4, with D uncertain. Germline V gives CDR1 SGHNT, CDR2 YYREEE (reference sequence). CDR3 length: 13 amino acids. Deletions cut 3 bases from V and 3 bases from J, with 9 bases between. In DNA form, the CDR3 reads TGTGCCAGCAGCTCTAGACGGGACTATGGCTACACCTTC. As protein: CASSSRRDYGYTF.

The count of this clone is one. The chain carries TRBV6-6 and TRBJ1-2; 9 bases are shared with TRBD1. V shed 7 bases and J 5 bases; nucleotides not matched to a gene: 2. The germline V gene encodes CDR1 MNHNY and CDR2 SVGAGI (reference sequence). This CDR3 region has 12 residues. CDR3 region: CASTGQGYGYTF. For the CDR3, the DNA is TGTGCCAGCACCGGACAGGGGTATGGCTACACCTTC.

This clone was picked up a small number of times. The chain carries TRBV9 and TRBJ2-1, with a tentative D call TRBD1 (6 bases). The V gene's germline CDR1 is SGDLS and CDR2 YYNGEE. CDR3 length equals 15 residues. With 4 bases removed from V and 6 bases from J, the gap between germline ends came to 17 bases. The CDR3 loop reads CASSPRQASGNEQFF. CDR3 coding DNA: TGTGCCAGCAGCCCCCGACAGGCCTCAGGCAATGAGCAGTTCTTC.

The chain employs TRBV5-6 and TRBJ1-1; D perhaps matches TRBD1 (6 bases). The CDR3 has 15 residues. Trimming took 0 bases from V and 5 from J, leaving 14 bases between them. Per germline, CDR1 SGHDT and CDR2 YYEEEE. The CDR3: CASSLVLGAMTEAFF. The CDR3 bases are TGTGCCAGCAGCTTGGTCCTGGGGGCAATGACTGAAGCTTTCTTT. Combining the CDR3 with reference TRBV5-6 and TRBJ1-1 gives the whole variable domain DAGVTQSPTHLIKTRGQQVTLRCSPKSGHDTVSWYQQALGQGPQFIFQYYEEEERQRGNFPDRFSGHQFPNYSSELNVNALLLGDSALYLCASSLVLGAMTEAFFGQGTRLTVV.

This chain uses TRBV3-1 (or the pseudogene TRBV3-2) with TRBJ1-2, with a possible D match to TRBD1 (5 bases). The germline CDR1 and CDR2 sequences are LGHDT and YNNKEL (reference sequence). The CDR3 length is 16 residues. The V end lost 4 bases, the J end lost 6 bases, and 21 bases lay between the germline ends. CDR3 sequence (DNA): TGTGCCAGCAGCCCTAGGGGAGGGGCGGCGGGGAATGGCTACACCTTC. It translates to CASSPRGGAAGNGYTF.

V and J are TRBV7-2 and TRBJ2-1; tentative D call: TRBD2 (6 bases). Per germline, CDR1 SGHTA and CDR2 FQGNSA. The CDR3 has 16 residues. Trimming cost V 5 bases and J 2 bases, with 16 bases left between them. The chain's CDR3 is CASSTALGGTYNEQFF. The DNA of the CDR3 is TGTGCCAGCAGCACGGCTCTTGGGGGGACCTACAATGAGCAGTTCTTC. Supplemented by reference TRBV7-2 and TRBJ2-1, the full variable domain reads GAGVSQSPSNKVTEKGKDVELRCDPISGHTALYWYRQSLGQGLEFLIYFQGNSAPDKSGLPSDRFSAERTGGSVSTLTIQRTQQEDSAVYLCASSTALGGTYNEQFFGPGTRLTVL.

This sequence joins TRBV9 and TRBJ2-3, with 7 bases that match TRBD2. The CDR3 covers 16 residues. The ends lost 4 bases at V and 1 base at J; junction bases unmatched: 9. Looked up from germline, CDR1 is SGDLS and CDR2 is YYNGEE. The CDR3: CASSLIGLVRTDTQYF. The DNA for the CDR3 is TGTGCCAGCAGCCTTATAGGACTAGTACGCACAGATACGCAGTATTTT.

The chain is built from TRBV30 and TRBJ1-1; 8 bases match TRBD1. This CDR3 has 13 residues. The V gene end was trimmed by 5 bases and the J gene end by 1 base; junction bases not matched to a gene: 3. The germline gives CDR1 GTSNPN, CDR2 SVGIG (reference sequence). The DNA for the CDR3 is TGTGCCTGGTCGGGACAGGCGAACACTGAAGCTTTCTTT. Translation: CAWSGQANTEAFF. Using reference TRBV30 and TRBJ1-1 for the parts outside the CDR3, the full variable domain is SQTIHQWPATLVQPVGSPLSLECTVEGTSNPNLYWYRQAAGRGLQLLFYSVGIGQISSEVPQNLSASRPQDRQFILSSKKLLLSDSGFYLCAWSGQANTEAFFGQGTRLTVV.

V is TRBV7-9 and J is TRBJ1-2, with D perhaps matching TRBD1 (5 bases). In germline, CDR1 is SEHNR, CDR2 FQNEAQ (reference sequence). Trimming pared 2 bases from V and 3 bases from J, leaving 7 bases between. This CDR3 is built from 13 residues. CDR3 sequence: CASSLPGDYGYTF. The DNA of the CDR3 is TGTGCCAGCAGCTTACCGGGGGACTATGGCTACACCTTC.